Each of the 5 T cell receptor beta chains below was sequenced from the same sample in a study of control samples from healthy donors and cancer patients. Here immunoSEQ multiplex PCR was the method, and the copy in TCRdb shows in-frame clones only, minus some. The sample lists 150,000 to 200,000 clones, around nine tenths occurring once. The sequencing input was blood. Source of these receptors: a young man in good health.

The V gene is TRBV29-1, the J gene TRBJ1-3; no clear D gene. Germline V CDR1 and CDR2: SQVTM, ANQGSEA. With 4 bases removed from V and 0 bases from J, the gap between germline ends came to 10 bases. The CDR3 consists of 14 residues. The CDR3 bases are TGCAGCGTTGCTAAAAGTTCCTCTGGAAACACCATATATTTT. It translates to CSVAKSSSGNTIYF.

This chain joins TRBV10-2 and TRBJ1-2, with D tentatively TRBD1 (6 bases). With 7 bases removed from V and 8 bases from J, the gap between germline ends came to 11 bases. The CDR3 runs to 11 residues. The germline gives CDR1 WSHSY, CDR2 SAAADI. CDR3 nucleotides: TGCGCCAGCAAACGGGACACCGGCTACACCTTC. Its protein is CASKRDTGYTF.

The chain combines TRBV20-1 with TRBJ1-2, with D hard to call. Trimming took off 2 bases at V and 6 bases at J, with 7 bases between the two ends. The germline CDR1 and CDR2 sequences are DFQATT and SNEGSKA (reference sequence). The CDR3 spans 11 residues. The CDR3 reads CSARYGNGYTF. The DNA of the CDR3 is TGCAGTGCTAGATATGGTAATGGCTACACCTTC.

The V and J genes are TRBV9 and TRBJ2-5; 7 nucleotides agree with TRBD2. Germline lookup yields CDR1 SGDLS and CDR2 YYNGEE. The J segment lost 2 bases and the V segment lost 4 bases, leaving 11 bases of the junction unmatched. This CDR3 has 16 amino acids. CDR3 coding DNA: TGTGCCAGCAGCTCCCCCGGGGGAGGGTCTCAAGAGACCCAGTACTTC. Translated: CASSSPGGGSQETQYF. Supplemented by reference TRBV9 and TRBJ2-5, the full variable domain reads DSGVTQTPKHLITATGQRVTLRCSPRSGDLSVYWYQQSLDQGLQFLIQYYNGEERAKGNILERFSAQQFPDLHSELNLSSLELGDSALYFCASSSPGGGSQETQYFGPGTRLLVL.

The rearrangement links TRBV27 to TRBJ2-1, with 8 bases lining up with TRBD2. CDR3 length equals 13 residues. CDR1 and CDR2 from the germline V gene are MNHEY and SMNVEV (reference sequence). J gave up 12 bases and V 6 bases, and 10 bases lay outside the gene matches. The CDR3 bases are TGTGCCAGCAGAGAGCAAGACGGGAGGGGGCAGTTCTTC. Amino acid sequence: CASREQDGRGQFF.